The 4 T cell receptor beta chains listed next were all sequenced from one sample in a study of coeliac disease. Some clones are missing from TCRdb's copy, which holds only in-frame ones; the method was immunoSEQ multiplex PCR. The sample has about 4,000 clones, around 60% seen once. The specimen sequenced was lymphocytes from the gut lamina propria. The receptor source for this set is a woman younger than 45 without celiac disease.

This chain joins TRBV5-1 and TRBJ2-7; the D gene is possibly TRBD2 (5 bases). The germline gives CDR1 SGHRS, CDR2 YFSETQ. This CDR3 contains 13 residues. Deletions cut 4 bases from V and 6 bases from J, with 14 bases between. The CDR3 bases are TGCGCCAGCAGCCCGGCCGGGATCTCCGAGCAGTACTTC. Translated: CASSPAGISEQYF.

This chain connects TRBV7-3 to TRBJ2-5, with 11 bases fitting TRBD2. Losses at the gene ends were 1 base for V and 4 bases for J; bases not matched to a gene: 5. Germline V gene sequence: CDR1 SGHTA, CDR2 FQGTGA. The CDR3 has 16 residues. CDR3 region: CASSLSPSGGLETQYF. The CDR3 coding sequence is TGTGCCAGCAGCTTAAGTCCTAGCGGGGGGCTAGAGACCCAGTACTTC.

The rearrangement uses TRBV5-5 and TRBJ2-4; D might be TRBD1 (5 bases). This CDR3 has 17 amino acids. With 1 base removed from V and 0 bases from J, the gap between germline ends came to 14 bases. The V gene's germline CDR1 is SGHKS and CDR2 YYEKEE (reference sequence). This CDR3 reads CASSLRTSYLAKNIQYF. CDR3 coding DNA: TGTGCCAGCAGCTTGAGGACATCCTACTTAGCCAAAAACATTCAGTACTTC. The full variable domain, completed using reference TRBV5-5 and TRBJ2-4, is DAGVTQSPTHLIKTRGQQVTLRCSPISGHKSVSWYQQVLGQGPQFIFQYYEKEERGRGNFPDRFSARQFPNYSSELNVNALLLGDSALYLCASSLRTSYLAKNIQYFGAGTRLSVL.

This sequence joins TRBV4-1 and TRBJ2-5, with D perhaps matching TRBD1 (6 bases). The J call is in doubt because the DNA end fits TRBJ2-7 better. Germline V gene data show CDR1 as MGHRA and CDR2 as YSYEKL. CDR3 length: 15 amino acids. CDR3 sequence: CASSQDRQGTYEQYF. For the CDR3, the DNA is TGCGCCAGCAGCCAAGATAGGCAGGGGACCTACGAGCAGTACTTC.